This TCR beta chain was recorded in a study of CD8 T cells in ankylosing spondylitis. Study observations and caveats: Some motif variants were previously reported in reactive arthritis synovial fluid and blood.

CDR3 length: 12 residues. The germline V and J ends were trimmed by 7 bases and 8 bases, with 14 bases remaining between them. A single record per CDR3 protein comes from TCRdb applying MiXCR to the 5' RACE reads. The table shows nearly 250,000 distinct CDR3 sequences, with roughly 32% occurring only once. This clonotype turned up a few times. Antigen unknown. The receptor comes from a male donor with ankylosing spondylitis or in good health (not recorded which). The chain recombines TRBV12-3 or TRBV12-4 with TRBJ1-2; tentative D call: TRBD1 (5 bases). Sequencing used blood, either unsorted or a sorted T cell fraction (not recorded which). Here the CDR3 reads CASIGPGLGYTF. For the CDR3, the DNA is TGTGCCAGCATAGGACCGGGGCTGGGCTACACCTTC.